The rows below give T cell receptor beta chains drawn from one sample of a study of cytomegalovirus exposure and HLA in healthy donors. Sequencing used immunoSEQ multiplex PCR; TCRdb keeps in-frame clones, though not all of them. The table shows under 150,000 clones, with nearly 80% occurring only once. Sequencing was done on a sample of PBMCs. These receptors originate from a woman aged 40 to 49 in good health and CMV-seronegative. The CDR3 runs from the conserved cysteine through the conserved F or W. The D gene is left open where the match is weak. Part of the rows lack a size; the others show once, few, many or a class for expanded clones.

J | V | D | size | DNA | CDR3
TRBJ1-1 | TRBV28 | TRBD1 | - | TGTGCCAGCACCAGACAGGGCGGCACTGAAGCTTTCTTT | CASTRQGGTEAFF
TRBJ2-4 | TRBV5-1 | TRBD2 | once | TGCGCCAGCAGCTTGGTCCCTAGCGGGAGCTCCGGAGCCAAAAACATTCAGTACTTC | CASSLVPSGSSGAKNIQYF
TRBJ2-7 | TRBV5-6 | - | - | TGTGCCAGCAGTTCCCCTCATGGAGGGGTCTACGAGCAGTACTTC | CASSSPHGGVYEQYF
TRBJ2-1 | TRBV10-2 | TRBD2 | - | TGCGCCAGCGAGGGACTAGCGGGTGAGCAGTTCTTC | CASEGLAGEQFF
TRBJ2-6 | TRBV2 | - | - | TGTGCCAGCGGCTCTGGGGCCAACGGCCTGACTTTC | CASGSGANGLTF
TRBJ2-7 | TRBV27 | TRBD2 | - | TGTGCCAGCAGTCCTAGCGGGACAGTAAATTACGAGCAGTACTTC | CASSPSGTVNYEQYF
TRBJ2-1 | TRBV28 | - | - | TGTGCCAGCAGTACCAAGAGGGGGGGAAGGTACAATGAGCAGTTCTTC | CASSTKRGGRYNEQFF
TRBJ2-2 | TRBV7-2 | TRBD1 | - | TGTGCCAGCAGGCAACAGGGGGCGGGCACCGGGGAGCTGTTTTTT | CASRQQGAGTGELFF
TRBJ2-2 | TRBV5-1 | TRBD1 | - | TGCGCCAGCAGCTCAGACAGGGGTTATACCGGGGAGCTGTTTTTT | CASSSDRGYTGELFF
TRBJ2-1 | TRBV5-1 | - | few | TGCGCCAGCAGCTTATCGAGCGGGCGAGGTGAGCAGTTCTTC | CASSLSSGRGEQFF
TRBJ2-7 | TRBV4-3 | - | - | TGCGCCAGCAGCCAAGAGGAGCGTAGCGGCTCCTACGAGCAGTACTTC | CASSQEERSGSYEQYF
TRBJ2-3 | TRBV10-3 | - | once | TGTGCCAGCGGTCGCCGCCTCGAGGGCGTGGATACGCAGTATTTT | CASGRRLEGVDTQYF
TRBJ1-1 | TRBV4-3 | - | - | TGCGCCAGCAGCCAAGATGCCGCGACTAAGCATAGATGGAACACTGAAGCTTTCTTT | CASSQDAATKHRWNTEAFF
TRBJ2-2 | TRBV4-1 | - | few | TGCGCCAGCAGCCAAGAGCGCACCGGGGAGCTGTTTTTT | CASSQERTGELFF
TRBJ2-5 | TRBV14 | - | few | TGTGCCAGCAGCCAAGAGACCCAGGCGTCCCAGTACTTC | CASSQETQASQYF
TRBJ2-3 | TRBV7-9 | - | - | TGTTCCAGCAGCTTACCTTCTACGGCAGATACGCAGTATTTT | CSSSLPSTADTQYF
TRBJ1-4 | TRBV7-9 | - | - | TGTGCCAGCAGCCTAGACAGGCCCGAAAAACTGTTTTTT | CASSLDRPEKLFF
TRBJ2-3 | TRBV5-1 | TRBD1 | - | TGCGCCAGCAGCGGGGTCGACAGGGGGTTGGCAGATACGCAGTATTTT | CASSGVDRGLADTQYF
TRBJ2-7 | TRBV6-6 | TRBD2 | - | TGTGCCAGCAGTTCTTCCGGGACTAGCGGGAGGTACGAGCAGTACTTC | CASSSSGTSGRYEQYF
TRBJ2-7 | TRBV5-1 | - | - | TGCGCCAGCAGCTTGGGATGGACTCCTTCCTACGAGCAGTACTTC | CASSLGWTPSYEQYF
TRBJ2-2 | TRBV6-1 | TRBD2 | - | TGTGCCAGCAGCATAGCGGGAACGAACACCGGGGAGCTGTTTTTT | CASSIAGTNTGELFF